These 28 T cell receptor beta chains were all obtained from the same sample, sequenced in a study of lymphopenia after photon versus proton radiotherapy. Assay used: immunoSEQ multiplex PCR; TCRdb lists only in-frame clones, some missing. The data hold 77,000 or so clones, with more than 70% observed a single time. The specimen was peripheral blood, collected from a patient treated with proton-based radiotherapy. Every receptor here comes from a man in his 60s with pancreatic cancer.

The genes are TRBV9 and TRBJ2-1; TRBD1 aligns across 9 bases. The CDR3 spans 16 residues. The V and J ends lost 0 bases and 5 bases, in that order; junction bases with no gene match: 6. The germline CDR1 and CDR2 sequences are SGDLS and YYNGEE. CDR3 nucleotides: TGTGCCAGCAGCGTAGATGGACAGGGGTCCAACAATGAGCAGTTCTTC. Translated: CASSVDGQGSNNEQFF. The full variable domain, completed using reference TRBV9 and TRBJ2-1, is DSGVTQTPKHLITATGQRVTLRCSPRSGDLSVYWYQQSLDQGLQFLIQYYNGEERAKGNILERFSAQQFPDLHSELNLSSLELGDSALYFCASSVDGQGSNNEQFFGPGTRLTVL.

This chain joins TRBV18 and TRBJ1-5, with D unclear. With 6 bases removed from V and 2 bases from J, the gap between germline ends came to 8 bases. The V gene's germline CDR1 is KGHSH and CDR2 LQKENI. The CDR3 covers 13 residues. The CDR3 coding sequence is TGTGCCAGCTCCCAGCAAGGCAATCAGCCCCAGCATTTT. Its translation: CASSQQGNQPQHF.

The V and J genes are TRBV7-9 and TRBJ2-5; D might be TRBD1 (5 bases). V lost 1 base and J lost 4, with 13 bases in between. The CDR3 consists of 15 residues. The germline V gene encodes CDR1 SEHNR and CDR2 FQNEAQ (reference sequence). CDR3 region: CASSLGGSQGETQYF. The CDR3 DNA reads TGTGCCAGCAGCTTAGGGGGTTCGCAGGGAGAGACCCAGTACTTC.

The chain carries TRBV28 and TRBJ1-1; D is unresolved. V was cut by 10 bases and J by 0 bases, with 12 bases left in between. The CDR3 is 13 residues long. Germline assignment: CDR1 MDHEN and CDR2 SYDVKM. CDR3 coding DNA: TGTGCCATCACGAGGCCGCTGAACACTGAAGCTTTCTTT. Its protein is CAITRPLNTEAFF.

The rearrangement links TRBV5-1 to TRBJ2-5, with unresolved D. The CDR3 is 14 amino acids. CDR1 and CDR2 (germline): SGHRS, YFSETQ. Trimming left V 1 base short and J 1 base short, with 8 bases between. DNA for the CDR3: TGCGCCAGCAGCTTGAGGCACCTCCAAGAGACCCAGTACTTC. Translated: CASSLRHLQETQYF. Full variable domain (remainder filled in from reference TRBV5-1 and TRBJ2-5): KAGVTQTPRYLIKTRGQQVTLSCSPISGHRSVSWYQQTPGQGLQFLFEYFSETQRNKGNFPGRFSGRQFSNSRSEMNVSTLELGDSALYLCASSLRHLQETQYFGPGTRLLVL.

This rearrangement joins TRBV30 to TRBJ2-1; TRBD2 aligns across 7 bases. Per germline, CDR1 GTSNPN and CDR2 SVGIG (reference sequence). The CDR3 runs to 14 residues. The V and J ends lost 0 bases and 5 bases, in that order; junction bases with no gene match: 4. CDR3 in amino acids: CAWSVERGNNEQFF. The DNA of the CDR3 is TGTGCCTGGAGTGTAGAGCGGGGCAACAATGAGCAGTTCTTC.

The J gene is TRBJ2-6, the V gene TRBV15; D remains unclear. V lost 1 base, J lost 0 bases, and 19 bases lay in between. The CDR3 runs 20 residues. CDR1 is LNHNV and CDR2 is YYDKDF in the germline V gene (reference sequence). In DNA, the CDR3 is TGTGCCACCAGCAGAGCGTGGGGTATGGGCCCAAGCTCTGGGGCCAACGTCCTGACTTTC. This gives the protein CATSRAWGMGPSSGANVLTF.

Here the CDR3 reads CASRALAPGEKLFF. CDR3 sequence (DNA): TGCGCCAGCAGGGCGCTGGCCCCTGGTGAAAAACTGTTTTTT. The rearrangement uses TRBV10-2 and TRBJ1-4; D remains ambiguous. V was clipped by 6 bases and J by 7 bases, with 15 bases between them. The CDR3 spans 14 residues. CDR1 and CDR2 from the germline V gene are WSHSY and SAAADI.

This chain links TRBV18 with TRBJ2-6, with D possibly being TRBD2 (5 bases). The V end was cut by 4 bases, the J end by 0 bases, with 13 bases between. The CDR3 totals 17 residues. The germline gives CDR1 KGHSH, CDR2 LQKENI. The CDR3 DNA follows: TGTGCCAGCTCACTAGCGCGAGCCCTCTCTGGGGCCAACGTCCTGACTTTC. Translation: CASSLARALSGANVLTF. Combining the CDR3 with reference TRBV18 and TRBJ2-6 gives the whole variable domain NAGVMQNPRHLVRRRGQEARLRCSPMKGHSHVYWYRQLPEEGLKFMVYLQKENIIDESGMPKERFSAEFPKEGPSILRIQQVVRGDSAAYFCASSLARALSGANVLTFGAGSRLTVL.

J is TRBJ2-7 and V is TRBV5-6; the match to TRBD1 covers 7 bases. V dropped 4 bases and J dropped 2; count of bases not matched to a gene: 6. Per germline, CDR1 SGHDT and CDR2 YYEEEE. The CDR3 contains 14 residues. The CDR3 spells CASSQTGVAYEQYF. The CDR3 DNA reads TGTGCCAGCAGCCAAACAGGGGTGGCCTACGAGCAGTACTTC.

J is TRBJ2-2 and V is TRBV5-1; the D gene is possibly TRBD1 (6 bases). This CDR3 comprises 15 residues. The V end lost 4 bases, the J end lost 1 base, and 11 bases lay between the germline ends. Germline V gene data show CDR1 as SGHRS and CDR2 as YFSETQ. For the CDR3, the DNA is TGCGCCAGCAGCCCAAAGACAGGGAACACCGGGGAGCTGTTTTTT. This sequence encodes CASSPKTGNTGELFF.

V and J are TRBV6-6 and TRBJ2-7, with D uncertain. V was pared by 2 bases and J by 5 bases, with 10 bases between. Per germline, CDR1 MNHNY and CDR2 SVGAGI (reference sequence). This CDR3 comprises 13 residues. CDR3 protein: CASSYAQQNEQYF. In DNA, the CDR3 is TGTGCCAGCAGTTACGCCCAGCAAAACGAGCAGTACTTC.

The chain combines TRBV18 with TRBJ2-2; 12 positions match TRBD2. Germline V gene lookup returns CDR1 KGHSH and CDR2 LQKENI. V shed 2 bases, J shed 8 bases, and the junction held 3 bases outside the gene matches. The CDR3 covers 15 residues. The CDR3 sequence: CASSPRLAGAGELFF. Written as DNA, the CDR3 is TGTGCCAGCTCACCAAGACTAGCGGGAGCGGGGGAGCTGTTTTTT.

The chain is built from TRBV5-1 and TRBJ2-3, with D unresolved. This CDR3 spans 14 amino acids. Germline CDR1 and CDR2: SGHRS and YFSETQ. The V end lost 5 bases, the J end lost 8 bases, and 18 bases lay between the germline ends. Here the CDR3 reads CASRVAHPQVTQYF. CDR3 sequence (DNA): TGCGCCAGCAGAGTGGCACACCCGCAAGTTACGCAGTATTTT.

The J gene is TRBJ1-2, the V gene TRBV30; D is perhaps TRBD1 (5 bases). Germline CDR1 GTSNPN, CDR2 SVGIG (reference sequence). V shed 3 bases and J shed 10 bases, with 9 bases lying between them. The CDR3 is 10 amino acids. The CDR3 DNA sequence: TGTGCCTGGAGCAGGGCCCACTACACCTTC. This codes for CAWSRAHYTF.

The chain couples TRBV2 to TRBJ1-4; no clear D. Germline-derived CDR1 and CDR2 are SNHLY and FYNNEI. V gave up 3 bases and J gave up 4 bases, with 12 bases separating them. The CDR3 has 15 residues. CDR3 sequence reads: CASSETNWVNEKLFF. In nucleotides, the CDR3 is TGTGCCAGCAGTGAGACGAATTGGGTTAATGAAAAACTGTTTTTT. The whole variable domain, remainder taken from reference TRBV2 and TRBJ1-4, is EPEVTQTPSHQVTQMGQEVILRCVPISNHLYFYWYRQILGQKVEFLVSFYNNEISEKSEIFDDQFSVERPDGSNFTLKIRSTKLEDSAMYFCASSETNWVNEKLFFGSGTQLSVL.

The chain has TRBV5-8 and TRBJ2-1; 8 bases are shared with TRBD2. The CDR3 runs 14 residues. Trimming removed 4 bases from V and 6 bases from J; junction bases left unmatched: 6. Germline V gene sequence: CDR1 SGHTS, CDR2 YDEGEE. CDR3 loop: CASSTKRELNEQFF. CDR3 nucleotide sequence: TGTGCCAGCAGCACGAAGCGGGAGCTCAATGAGCAGTTCTTC. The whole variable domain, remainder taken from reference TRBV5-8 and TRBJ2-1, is EAGVTQSPTHLIKTRGQQATLRCSPISGHTSVYWYQQALGLGLQFLLWYDEGEERNRGNFPPRFSGRQFPNYSSELNVNALELEDSALYLCASSTKRELNEQFFGPGTRLTVL.

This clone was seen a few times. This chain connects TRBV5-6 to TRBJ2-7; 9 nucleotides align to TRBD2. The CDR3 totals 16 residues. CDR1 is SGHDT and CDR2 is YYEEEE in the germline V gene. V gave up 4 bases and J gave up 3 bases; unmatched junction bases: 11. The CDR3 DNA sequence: TGTGCCAGCAGCCCAAACTACTTTAGCGGGAGCTACGAGCAGTACTTC. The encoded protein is CASSPNYFSGSYEQYF.

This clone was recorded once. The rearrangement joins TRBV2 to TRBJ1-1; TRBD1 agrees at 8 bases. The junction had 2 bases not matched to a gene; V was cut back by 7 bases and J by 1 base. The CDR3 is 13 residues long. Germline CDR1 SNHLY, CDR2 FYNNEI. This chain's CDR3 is CASNDRGNTEAFF. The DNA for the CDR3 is TGTGCCAGCAACGACAGGGGGAACACTGAAGCTTTCTTT.

The CDR3 DNA is TGTGCCAGTATGGAATGGGGCGGGGAAACTGAAGCTTTCTTT. Its translation is CASMEWGGETEAFF. The V gene is TRBV19, the J gene TRBJ1-1; TRBD1 is a possible D gene (5 bases). This CDR3 has 14 amino acids. Trimming took off 7 bases at V and 5 bases at J, with 17 bases between the two ends. The V gene's germline CDR1 is LNHDA and CDR2 SQIVND (reference sequence).

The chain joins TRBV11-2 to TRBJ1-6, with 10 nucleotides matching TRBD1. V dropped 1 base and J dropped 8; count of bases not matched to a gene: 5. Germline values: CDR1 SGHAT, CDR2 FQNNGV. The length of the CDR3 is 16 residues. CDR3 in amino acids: CASSLAGTGVHSPLHF. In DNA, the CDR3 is TGTGCCAGCAGCTTAGCTGGGACAGGGGTACATTCACCCCTCCACTTT.

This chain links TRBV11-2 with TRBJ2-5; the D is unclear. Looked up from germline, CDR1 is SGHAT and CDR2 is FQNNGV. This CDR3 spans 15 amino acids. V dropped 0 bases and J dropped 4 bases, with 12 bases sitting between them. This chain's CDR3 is CASSLEPGSLETQYF. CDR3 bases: TGTGCCAGCAGCTTAGAACCAGGTAGCTTAGAGACCCAGTACTTC.

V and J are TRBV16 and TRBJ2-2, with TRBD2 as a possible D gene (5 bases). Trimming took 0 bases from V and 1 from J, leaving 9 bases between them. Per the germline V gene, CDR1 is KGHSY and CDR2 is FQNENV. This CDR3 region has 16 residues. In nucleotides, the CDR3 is TGTGCCAGCAGCCAATCAAGTACTAGGAACACCGGGGAGCTGTTTTTT. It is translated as CASSQSSTRNTGELFF. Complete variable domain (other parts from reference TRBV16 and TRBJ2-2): GEEVAQTPKHLVRGEGQKAKLYCAPIKGHSYVFWYQQVLKNEFKFLISFQNENVFDETGMPKERFSAKCLPNSPCSLEIQATKLEDSAVYFCASSQSSTRNTGELFFGEGSRLTVL.

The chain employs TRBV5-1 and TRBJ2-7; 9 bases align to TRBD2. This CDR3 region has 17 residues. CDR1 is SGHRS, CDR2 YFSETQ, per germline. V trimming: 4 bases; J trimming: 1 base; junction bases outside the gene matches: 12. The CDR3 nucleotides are TGCGCCAGCAGCCATCCTACAACTAGCGGGTCGTCCTACGAGCAGTACTTC. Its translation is CASSHPTTSGSSYEQYF.

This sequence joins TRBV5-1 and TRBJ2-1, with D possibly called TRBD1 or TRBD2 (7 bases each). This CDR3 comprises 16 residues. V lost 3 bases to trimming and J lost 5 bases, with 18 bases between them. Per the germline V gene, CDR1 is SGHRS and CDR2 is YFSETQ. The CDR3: CASSSGPQGGDNEQFF. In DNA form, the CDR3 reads TGCGCCAGCAGCTCCGGGCCCCAGGGGGGGGACAATGAGCAGTTCTTC.

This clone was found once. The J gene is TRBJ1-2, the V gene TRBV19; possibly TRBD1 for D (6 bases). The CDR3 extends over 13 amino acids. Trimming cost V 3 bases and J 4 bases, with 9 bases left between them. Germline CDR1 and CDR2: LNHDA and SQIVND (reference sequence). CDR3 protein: CASSIDRIYGYTF. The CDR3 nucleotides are TGTGCCAGTAGTATTGACAGGATCTATGGCTACACCTTC.

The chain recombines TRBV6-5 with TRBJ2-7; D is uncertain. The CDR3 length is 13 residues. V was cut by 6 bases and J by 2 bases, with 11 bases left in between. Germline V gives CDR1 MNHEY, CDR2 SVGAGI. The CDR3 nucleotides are TGTGCCAGCAGCGCCCTCCCTGCCTACGAGCAGTACTTC. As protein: CASSALPAYEQYF.

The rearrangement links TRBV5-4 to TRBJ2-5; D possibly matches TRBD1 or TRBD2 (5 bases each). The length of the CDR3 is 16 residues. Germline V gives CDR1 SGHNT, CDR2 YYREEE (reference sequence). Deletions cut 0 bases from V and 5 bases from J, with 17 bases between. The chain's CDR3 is CASSLEGTLGGETQYF. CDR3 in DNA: TGTGCCAGCAGCTTGGAGGGGACGCTAGGTGGGGAGACCCAGTACTTC.